These 26 T cell receptor beta chains share one sample of origin, sequenced in a study of OX40 agonist ivuxolimab in advanced cancers. Library construction relied on the immunoSEQ multiplex PCR assay. TCRdb mirrors the immuneACCESS table, restricted to in-frame sequences. Some clones are absent from its copies; in checked studies, under half trace to an unresolved V gene, and the reason for the others is unknown. The sample data list about 66,000 clones, and approximately 88% of these were observed just once. The ten largest clonotypes hold approximately 3% of the sample. The sequencing here drew on CD4+ or CD8+ T cells sorted from blood, taken in a trial of the OX40 agonist ivuxolimab. These TCRs come from an adult with an advanced solid tumor such as melanoma, head and neck, liver or kidney cancer.

The chain links TRBV19 to TRBJ2-2; D unresolved. The CDR3 spans 13 residues. V was trimmed by 6 bases and J by 9 bases, leaving 14 bases between them. Looked up from germline, CDR1 is LNHDA and CDR2 is SQIVND (reference sequence). The DNA of the CDR3 is TGTGCCAGTAGACCGGACGCGAACCGGGAGCTGTTTTTT. Residues: CASRPDANRELFF. The complete variable domain, with remaining parts taken from reference TRBV19 and TRBJ2-2, reads DGGITQSPKYLFRKEGQNVTLSCEQNLNHDAMYWYRQDPGQGLRLIYYSQIVNDFQKGDIAEGYSVSREKKESFPLTVTSAQKNPTAFYLCASRPDANRELFFGEGSRLTVL.

This chain joins TRBV6-5 and TRBJ2-7, with D hard to call. Trimming left V 9 bases short and J 5 bases short, with 8 bases between. Germline V lookup: CDR1 MNHEY, CDR2 SVGAGI. The CDR3 totals 10 residues. Here the CDR3 reads CASVLDEQYF. In DNA form, the CDR3 reads TGTGCCAGTGTTTTAGACGAGCAGTACTTC.

This rearrangement joins TRBV5-1 to TRBJ2-5; TRBD2 agrees at 13 bases. This CDR3 has 15 amino acids. V shed 3 bases and J 5 bases; nucleotides not matched to a gene: 4. Germline-derived CDR1 and CDR2 are SGHRS and YFSETQ. The CDR3 is CASSWWTSGSETQYF. DNA of the CDR3: TGCGCCAGCAGCTGGTGGACTAGCGGGAGTGAGACCCAGTACTTC.

The CDR3 DNA follows: TGTGCCAGCCGGGACAGGAGCACAGATACGCAGTATTTT. Protein product: CASRDRSTDTQYF. The chain carries TRBV6-1 and TRBJ2-3; 8 bases agree with TRBD1. CDR1 and CDR2 (germline): MNHNS, SASEGT. The V segment lost 8 bases and the J segment 0 bases; nucleotides outside the gene matches: 1. CDR3 size: 13 residues.

The chain links TRBV27 to TRBJ2-5; D remains ambiguous. The CDR3 is 11 residues long. Trimming shortened V by 8 bases and J by 0 bases, and 4 bases separated the two germline ends. Germline V gene data show CDR1 as MNHEY and CDR2 as SMNVEV (reference sequence). CDR3 sequence (DNA): TGTGCCAGCGGGTACCAAGAGACCCAGTACTTC. Its protein product is CASGYQETQYF.

This clone was picked up one time. The V gene is TRBV18, the J gene TRBJ2-5; 7 nucleotides line up with TRBD1. V lost 3 bases, J lost 3 bases, and 7 bases stayed unmatched. CDR1 KGHSH and CDR2 LQKENI come from the germline V gene. This CDR3 has 15 amino acids. CDR3 coding DNA: TGTGCCAGCTCACCTCCGGGACAGCCAAAAGAGACCCAGTACTTC. Protein sequence: CASSPPGQPKETQYF.

This chain joins TRBV15 and TRBJ2-3; D is unclear. Germline V gene lookup returns CDR1 LNHNV and CDR2 YYDKDF (reference sequence). The CDR3 is 13 amino acids. V was clipped by 0 bases and J by 6 bases, with 7 bases between them. DNA for the CDR3: TGTGCCACCAGCAGAGATCTACAGGATACGCAGTATTTT. The encoded protein is CATSRDLQDTQYF.

The rearrangement joins TRBV30 to TRBJ2-7, with D unclear. Deletions cut 5 bases from V and 2 bases from J, with 10 bases between. Germline V CDR1 and CDR2: GTSNPN, SVGIG (reference sequence). The CDR3 runs to 12 residues. The CDR3 region is CAWGRSAYEQYF. The CDR3, as DNA: TGTGCCTGGGGGCGTTCAGCCTACGAGCAGTACTTC.

CDR3 sequence reads: CASSRQETQYF. CDR3 DNA: TGTGCCAGCTCACGGCAAGAGACCCAGTACTTC. This rearrangement joins TRBV18 to TRBJ2-5, with unresolved D. Germline assignment: CDR1 KGHSH and CDR2 LQKENI. This CDR3 contains 11 residues. With 4 bases removed from V and 2 bases from J, the gap between germline ends came to 2 bases.

The chain links TRBV5-8 to TRBJ2-3, with 7 bases fitting TRBD2. Germline CDR1 and CDR2: SGHTS and YDEGEE. The CDR3 contains 14 residues. J lost 4 bases, V lost 7 bases, and 9 bases had no gene match. Written as DNA, the CDR3 is TGTGCCAGCCGGCGGGAGTCGGGAGCAGATACGCAGTATTTT. Translated, it gives CASRRESGADTQYF.

The chain combines TRBV5-1 with TRBJ1-4; D unclear. V was shortened by 0 bases and J by 0 bases, with 3 bases between the two germline ends. Germline CDR1 and CDR2: SGHRS and YFSETQ. This CDR3 contains 14 residues. The CDR3 coding sequence is TGCGCCAGCAGCTTGGGTTCAACTAATGAAAAACTGTTTTTT. It translates to CASSLGSTNEKLFF.

The V and J genes are TRBV6-1 and TRBJ2-3; 10 positions match TRBD2. Germline loops: CDR1 MNHNS, CDR2 SASEGT. V was pared by 5 bases and J by 3 bases, with 5 bases of the junction left unmatched. This CDR3 contains 15 residues. CDR3 sequence reads: CASSWKAGGTDTQYF. The CDR3 bases are TGTGCCAGCAGTTGGAAAGCGGGAGGGACAGATACGCAGTATTTT.

This clone was counted a single time. The chain employs TRBV19 and TRBJ1-2; D might be TRBD1 (6 bases). V was trimmed by 5 bases and J by 1 base, leaving 20 bases between them. This CDR3 is 17 amino acids long. Germline CDR1 and CDR2: LNHDA and SQIVND (reference sequence). CDR3 nucleotides: TGTGCCAGTAGTCCCGTTTTGACGGGACACCGTAACTATGGCTACACCTTC. It translates to CASSPVLTGHRNYGYTF. Together with reference TRBV19 and TRBJ1-2, the CDR3 gives the full variable domain: DGGITQSPKYLFRKEGQNVTLSCEQNLNHDAMYWYRQDPGQGLRLIYYSQIVNDFQKGDIAEGYSVSREKKESFPLTVTSAQKNPTAFYLCASSPVLTGHRNYGYTFGSGTRLTVV.

This rearrangement joins TRBV11-1 to TRBJ2-1; D may correspond to TRBD1 or TRBD2 (5 bases each). This CDR3 region has 14 residues. Between the trimmed V and J ends, which lost 1 base and 4 bases, there was a span of 8 bases. The germline gives CDR1 SGHAT, CDR2 FQDESV (reference sequence). CDR3 in DNA: TGTGCCAGCAGCTTAGTGGGGGTGTACAATGAGCAGTTCTTC. Translated, it gives CASSLVGVYNEQFF.

This clone came up once. The CDR3: CSAPRTDTQYF. Written as DNA, the CDR3 is TGCAGTGCACCGAGGACAGATACGCAGTATTTT. The chain carries TRBV20-1 and TRBJ2-3; no clear D. The CDR3 is made up of 11 amino acids. V was pared by 6 bases and J by 3 bases, with 7 bases between. Germline-derived CDR1 and CDR2 are DFQATT and SNEGSKA (reference sequence).

The chain is built from TRBV5-4 and TRBJ1-5; 7 bases are a match to TRBD1. Germline V gene sequence: CDR1 SGHNT, CDR2 YYREEE (reference sequence). The CDR3 loop spans 16 amino acids. The junction had 7 bases not matched to a gene; V was cut back by 4 bases and J by 0 bases. CDR3 nucleotide sequence: TGTGCCAGCAGCCAGGGGGGCCCCAATAGCAATCAGCCCCAGCATTTT. Its translation: CASSQGGPNSNQPQHF.

This clone was observed a single time. The V call is TRBV7-8, the J call TRBJ1-3, with a tentative D call TRBD1 (5 bases). The CDR3 has 16 amino acids. V was clipped by 3 bases and J by 0 bases, with 12 bases between them. Germline V CDR1 and CDR2: SGHVS, FQNEAQ. The CDR3 DNA is TGTGCCAGCAGCTTCGTGACAGATTACTCTGGAAACACCATATATTTT. Its translation: CASSFVTDYSGNTIYF. The variable domain in full, with the rest retrieved from reference TRBV7-8 and TRBJ1-3, is GAGVSQSPRYKVAKRGQDVALRCDPISGHVSLFWYQQALGQGPEFLTYFQNEAQLDKSGLPSDRFFAERPEGSVSTLKIQRTQQEDSAVYLCASSFVTDYSGNTIYFGEGSWLTVV.

V usage is TRBV27 and J usage is TRBJ2-2, with 10 bases matching TRBD2. CDR3 length equals 16 residues. Trimming removed 5 bases from V and 6 bases from J; junction bases left unmatched: 9. CDR1 MNHEY and CDR2 SMNVEV come from the germline V gene (reference sequence). CDR3 sequence reads: CASSPLTSGASGELFF. The CDR3 nucleotides read TGTGCCAGCAGTCCTCTCACTAGCGGGGCCTCCGGGGAGCTGTTTTTT.

The chain employs TRBV5-6 and TRBJ1-2, with TRBD1 matching over 8 bases. With V trimmed by 4 bases and J by 4 bases, 6 bases remained unmatched. This CDR3 spans 14 amino acids. The V gene's germline CDR1 is SGHDT and CDR2 YYEEEE. CDR3 loop: CASSSDRGVYGYTF. CDR3 bases: TGTGCCAGCAGCAGTGACAGGGGCGTCTATGGCTACACCTTC.

The genes are TRBV19 and TRBJ2-7, with 11 bases aligning to TRBD1. There are 16 residues in the CDR3. The V segment lost 6 bases and the J segment 3 bases; nucleotides outside the gene matches: 10. Germline CDR1 is LNHDA and CDR2 is SQIVND (reference sequence). CDR3 residues: CASSPRGGTGGYEQYF. The DNA for the CDR3 is TGTGCCAGTAGCCCCCGGGGCGGGACAGGGGGCTACGAGCAGTACTTC.

Remarks on this clone: Germline and junction disagree at one end, which may indicate a read error. The chain combines TRBV7-7 with TRBJ2-2; 14 bases agree with TRBD2. The CDR3 is made up of 17 amino acids. Germline CDR1 and CDR2: SSHAT and FNYEAQ (reference sequence). In DNA, the CDR3 is TGTGCTAGCAGCTTAGGGACTAGCGGGAGTTCGACCGGGGAGCTGTTTTTT. Translated: CASSLGTSGSSTGELFF.

This chain links TRBV18 with TRBJ2-1; the D is unclear. The CDR3 has 13 residues. Germline loops: CDR1 KGHSH, CDR2 LQKENI. The ends were cut back, 2 bases at V and 4 bases at J, with 6 bases in the middle. The CDR3 loop reads CASSPKQYNEQFF. The DNA for the CDR3 is TGTGCCAGCTCACCAAAACAGTACAATGAGCAGTTCTTC.

This clone was counted only a few times. The chain has TRBV2 and TRBJ2-2; no definite D call. V was pared by 3 bases and J by 7 bases, with 18 bases between. Germline loops: CDR1 SNHLY, CDR2 FYNNEI. CDR3 length equals 16 residues. CDR3 coding DNA: TGTGCCAGCAGTGATCGACGGTTCTCTTACGGCGGGGAGCTGTTTTTT. As protein: CASSDRRFSYGGELFF.

The chain employs TRBV9 and TRBJ2-5; weak D call: TRBD1 (6 bases). Per germline, CDR1 SGDLS and CDR2 YYNGEE. The CDR3 is 14 residues long. V was clipped by 2 bases and J by 6 bases, with 14 bases between them. The DNA for the CDR3 is TGTGCCAGCAGCGTTGGGGGCCCTGGACAGACCCAGTACTTC. It is translated as CASSVGGPGQTQYF.

This chain uses TRBV13 with TRBJ2-2; 13 bases are a match to TRBD2. This CDR3 has 17 amino acids. The germline CDR1 and CDR2 sequences are PRHDT and FYEKMQ (reference sequence). Trimming cost V 5 bases and J 7 bases; bases outside gene matches: 10. The CDR3: CASSKGLAGDINGELFF. The CDR3, as DNA: TGTGCCAGCAGCAAAGGACTAGCGGGAGACATAAACGGGGAGCTGTTTTTT.

The chain carries TRBV6-5 and TRBJ2-2, with TRBD1 matching over 9 bases. V shed 4 bases and J 7 bases; nucleotides not matched to a gene: 4. The germline V gene encodes CDR1 MNHEY and CDR2 SVGAGI. The CDR3 runs 14 residues. The CDR3 is CASSLGQGNGELFF. Here the CDR3 DNA reads TGTGCCAGCAGTTTGGGACAGGGTAACGGGGAGCTGTTTTTT.